The next 32 T cell receptor beta chains were all read from a single sample in a study of blood T cell repertoires in COVID-19 (dated by TCRdb to 2020 to 2021). The receptor library was made with the immunoSEQ multiplex PCR assay. TCRdb took this table from immuneACCESS and kept in-frame rearrangements with V and J called. Such tables lack part of the clones; where checked against another copy, unresolved V genes explain under half of the gap, and the rest is unexplained. The sample has around 380,000 clones on record, around 87% of them singletons. The biggest ten clones account for about 1.5% of the sample. The sample taken for sequencing was PBMCs or T cells enriched from blood (not recorded which). The source of these receptors is a man aged 30 to 45 who had recovered from COVID-19.

This clone was seen just once. The rearrangement links TRBV10-2 to TRBJ1-5; no definite D call. There are 14 residues in the CDR3. Germline values: CDR1 WSHSY, CDR2 SAAADI. Trimming cost V 0 bases and J 7 bases, with 10 bases left between them. The CDR3 sequence is CASSESTGSQPQHF. In DNA form, the CDR3 reads TGCGCCAGCAGTGAGTCGACGGGAAGCCAGCCCCAGCATTTT.

The V call is TRBV5-8, the J call TRBJ1-4, with a tentative D call TRBD1 (5 bases). V was shortened by 5 bases and J by 2 bases, with 13 bases between the two germline ends. Germline V gene data show CDR1 as SGHTS and CDR2 as YDEGEE. This CDR3 contains 15 residues. The CDR3 here is CASRRGTSTNEKLFF. The CDR3 coding sequence is TGTGCCAGCAGAAGGGGCACGAGCACTAATGAAAAACTGTTTTTT.

This chain joins TRBV3-1 (or the pseudogene TRBV3-2) and TRBJ2-2; D might be TRBD2 (6 bases). V lost 0 bases, J lost 0 bases, and 26 bases lay in between. Germline-derived CDR1 and CDR2 are LGHDT and YNNKEL (reference sequence). The length of the CDR3 is 22 residues. The CDR3 loop is CASSQDFGRVADAIANTGELFF. CDR3 nucleotide sequence: TGTGCCAGCAGCCAAGATTTTGGTCGTGTAGCGGACGCCATAGCGAACACCGGGGAGCTGTTTTTT.

The chain combines TRBV27 with TRBJ1-2; D not certain. The germline V and J ends were trimmed by 0 bases and 0 bases, with 8 bases remaining between them. The CDR3 totals 15 residues. Germline V gives CDR1 MNHEY, CDR2 SMNVEV (reference sequence). The CDR3 reads CASSLSRQSNYGYTF. As DNA, the CDR3 is TGTGCCAGCAGTTTATCGCGACAATCTAACTATGGCTACACCTTC.

V and J are TRBV7-9 and TRBJ2-5; 9 nucleotides align to TRBD2. The CDR3 consists of 16 residues. The ends lost 1 base at V and 5 bases at J; junction bases unmatched: 8. Per the germline V gene, CDR1 is SEHNR and CDR2 is FQNEAQ (reference sequence). The DNA for the CDR3 is TGTGCCAGCAGCTTAGGTGGTGTAGCGGGAGCGGAGACCCAGTACTTC. It specifies CASSLGGVAGAETQYF.

In DNA, the CDR3 is TGTGCCAGCAGCACTAGTGGGGACACCCAAGAGACCCAGTACTTC. Its translation: CASSTSGDTQETQYF. This chain joins TRBV11-3 and TRBJ2-5; D perhaps matches TRBD1 (6 bases). The CDR3 has 15 residues. Germline V gene sequence: CDR1 SGHNT, CDR2 YENEEA. Trimming pared 5 bases from V and 1 base from J, leaving 14 bases between.

The V and J genes are TRBV6-1 and TRBJ1-2; possibly TRBD1 for D (5 bases). V lost 5 bases and J 3 bases, leaving 13 bases between the germline ends. Germline CDR1 reads MNHNS; CDR2 reads SASEGT. This CDR3 is built from 14 residues. The CDR3 reads CASSFRGGDYGYTF. The CDR3 DNA sequence: TGTGCCAGCAGTTTTAGGGGTGGAGACTATGGCTACACCTTC.

This sequence joins TRBV10-3 and TRBJ2-5, with 8 nucleotides matching TRBD2. The CDR3 loop spans 15 amino acids. Trimming removed 5 bases from V and 1 base from J; junction bases left unmatched: 6. The germline V gene has CDR1 ENHRY and CDR2 SYGVKD. The CDR3 bases are TGTGCCATCAGTCTTCCGGGGGGGGCCCAAGAGACCCAGTACTTC. Translated, it gives CAISLPGGAQETQYF.

The V and J genes are TRBV18 and TRBJ2-1, with 8 bases that match TRBD2. Germline V gene data show CDR1 as KGHSH and CDR2 as LQKENI. This CDR3 is 16 amino acids long. The ends lost 3 bases at V and 2 bases at J; junction bases unmatched: 6. The CDR3 nucleotides read TGTGCCAGCTCACCGCAACCGGGACTAGCCTACAATGAGCAGTTCTTC. This sequence encodes CASSPQPGLAYNEQFF.

J is TRBJ1-6 and V is TRBV5-5, with TRBD1 matching over 7 bases. Germline CDR1 and CDR2: SGHKS and YYEKEE (reference sequence). This CDR3 region has 14 residues. Germline trimming cut 0 bases from V and 9 bases from J; bases unmatched to any gene: 3. The CDR3 sequence: CASSLAQGGSPLHF. For the CDR3, the DNA is TGTGCCAGCAGCTTGGCCCAGGGGGGTTCACCCCTCCACTTT.

The chain employs TRBV5-1 and TRBJ1-1; perhaps TRBD1 as D (5 bases). Germline-derived CDR1 and CDR2 are SGHRS and YFSETQ. The ends were cut back, 1 base at V and 5 bases at J, with 9 bases in the middle. The CDR3 spans 13 residues. CDR3 residues: CASSLKGVTEAFF. DNA of the CDR3: TGCGCCAGCAGCTTGAAAGGGGTTACTGAAGCTTTCTTT.

For this clone: Other DNA sequences in the same sample also yield this CDR3. The gene calls are TRBV7-9 and TRBJ1-1; D uncertain. The CDR3 is 14 amino acids. V was cut by 1 base and J by 1 base, with 7 bases left in between. Germline assignment: CDR1 SEHNR and CDR2 FQNEAQ (reference sequence). The CDR3 here is CASSLVGRNTEAFF. In nucleotides, the CDR3 is TGTGCCAGCAGCTTAGTTGGTAGGAACACTGAAGCTTTCTTT.

V is TRBV18 and J is TRBJ1-4, with D possibly being TRBD1 (5 bases). Trimming left V 6 bases short and J 15 bases short, with 20 bases between. Germline lookup yields CDR1 KGHSH and CDR2 LQKENI. This CDR3 is 13 amino acids long. The CDR3 DNA reads as TGTGCCAGCTCGCCGCCTTTGGGGGGATCCTTGTTTTTT. Residues: CASSPPLGGSLFF.

The chain is built from TRBV5-6 and TRBJ1-1, with no clear D. V was cut by 6 bases and J by 8 bases, with 14 bases left in between. CDR3 size: 12 residues. Germline lookup yields CDR1 SGHDT and CDR2 YYEEEE. CDR3 protein: CASTPGLAEAFF. For the CDR3, the DNA is TGTGCCAGCACCCCCGGACTGGCCGAAGCTTTCTTT.

CDR3 amino acids: CASTDREGYTF. DNA of the CDR3: TGTGCCAGCACTGATAGGGAGGGCTACACCTTC. The genes are TRBV7-9 and TRBJ1-2; D unclear. Germline V lookup: CDR1 SEHNR, CDR2 FQNEAQ (reference sequence). With 7 bases removed from V and 8 bases from J, the gap between germline ends came to 11 bases. The CDR3 has 11 amino acids. The full variable domain, in which reference TRBV7-9 and TRBJ1-2 provide the parts outside the CDR3, is DTGVSQNPRHKITKRGQNVTFRCDPISEHNRLYWYRQTLGQGPEFLTYFQNEAQLEKSRLLSDRFSAERPKGSFSTLEIQRTEQGDSAMYLCASTDREGYTFGSGTRLTVV.

J is TRBJ1-4 and V is TRBV5-1; 7 bases match TRBD1. The ends lost 7 bases at V and 4 bases at J; junction bases unmatched: 4. Germline CDR1 and CDR2: SGHRS and YFSETQ. This CDR3 is 13 amino acids long. The DNA for the CDR3 is TGCGCCAGCCGGGACAGCAATAATGAAAAACTGTTTTTT. Protein product: CASRDSNNEKLFF.

The chain joins TRBV6-5 to TRBJ2-7; perhaps TRBD1 as D (6 bases). This CDR3 has 14 amino acids. V shed 6 bases and J shed 3 bases, with 15 bases lying between them. The V gene's germline CDR1 is MNHEY and CDR2 SVGAGI. CDR3 nucleotides: TGTGCCAGCAGACAGGGAGTAAACGTCTACGAGCAGTACTTC. This codes for CASRQGVNVYEQYF.

The genes are TRBV5-5 and TRBJ2-5; possibly TRBD1 for D (6 bases). Between the trimmed V and J ends, which lost 4 bases and 5 bases, there was a span of 18 bases. In germline, CDR1 is SGHKS, CDR2 YYEKEE (reference sequence). The CDR3 sequence is 15 residues long. The CDR3 here is CASSPGRGIAETQYF. Written as DNA, the CDR3 is TGTGCCAGCAGCCCCGGCAGGGGAATAGCGGAGACCCAGTACTTC.

The chain uses TRBV10-3 and TRBJ1-1; D unresolved. The V gene's germline CDR1 is ENHRY and CDR2 SYGVKD. Trimming took 3 bases from V and 7 from J, leaving 12 bases between them. CDR3 length: 13 residues. CDR3 sequence: CAISDRNSIEAFF. DNA for the CDR3: TGTGCCATCAGTGACCGAAACAGTATTGAAGCTTTCTTT.

The V and J genes are TRBV10-3 and TRBJ2-1, with 8 bases aligning to TRBD2. After removal of 4 bases from V and 6 bases from J, the junction contained 5 bases not matched to a gene. CDR3 length: 14 amino acids. Germline assignment: CDR1 ENHRY and CDR2 SYGVKD. The chain's CDR3 is CAISVLAGLNEQFF. DNA for the CDR3: TGTGCCATCAGTGTTTTAGCGGGGCTCAATGAGCAGTTCTTC.

The chain links TRBV2 to TRBJ1-2, with 9 bases lining up with TRBD1. The V segment lost 6 bases and the J segment 4 bases; nucleotides outside the gene matches: 12. The CDR3 is 16 residues long. Germline V gene lookup returns CDR1 SNHLY and CDR2 FYNNEI. In DNA, the CDR3 is TGTGCCAGCAGACCCGGGACAGGGAAAGGGGCCTATGGCTACACCTTC. Translated: CASRPGTGKGAYGYTF.

The chain joins TRBV18 to TRBJ2-7; 8 nucleotides agree with TRBD2. The CDR3 covers 16 residues. From germline, CDR1 is KGHSH and CDR2 LQKENI. The trim removed 3 bases at V and 1 base at J, leaving 8 bases unmatched. The CDR3 DNA is TGTGCCAGCTCACCCGCGGTGGGACTAGAGTCCTACGAGCAGTACTTC. This codes for CASSPAVGLESYEQYF.

The genes are TRBV6-1 and TRBJ1-1; tentatively, D is TRBD1 (5 bases). CDR3 size: 16 residues. The V gene lost 2 bases and the J gene lost 0 bases, with 13 bases spanning the gap. Germline V gene data show CDR1 as MNHNS and CDR2 as SASEGT. The CDR3 spells CASSEKEGRVNTEAFF. CDR3 nucleotides: TGTGCCAGCAGTGAAAAGGAGGGGCGGGTGAACACTGAAGCTTTCTTT.

The genes are TRBV6-6 and TRBJ2-7, with D perhaps TRBD2 (5 bases). The V gene's germline CDR1 is MNHNY and CDR2 SVGAGI (reference sequence). The CDR3 loop spans 16 amino acids. V was cut by 6 bases and J by 0 bases, with 18 bases left in between. CDR3: CASSGIWLGSSYEQYF. CDR3 DNA: TGTGCCAGCAGCGGCATTTGGTTGGGGAGCTCCTACGAGCAGTACTTC.

V is TRBV6-5 and J is TRBJ2-7; tentative D call: TRBD1 (5 bases). Germline V gives CDR1 MNHEY, CDR2 SVGAGI. This CDR3 is 14 amino acids long. The ends were cut back, 6 bases at V and 0 bases at J, with 12 bases in the middle. CDR3 sequence (DNA): TGTGCCAGCAGCTACGACAGAAACTCCTACGAGCAGTACTTC. It is translated as CASSYDRNSYEQYF.

The rearrangement joins TRBV7-2 to TRBJ2-7; D may be TRBD2 (5 bases). Per germline, CDR1 SGHTA and CDR2 FQGNSA. The CDR3 has 14 amino acids. V lost 4 bases and J 6 bases, leaving 16 bases between the germline ends. This CDR3 reads CASSSRVTGIEQYF. The CDR3 bases are TGTGCCAGCAGCTCACGGGTAACGGGGATCGAGCAGTACTTC.

The chain uses TRBV2 and TRBJ2-3, with D possibly being TRBD2 (6 bases). The CDR3 has 14 amino acids. Per the germline V gene, CDR1 is SNHLY and CDR2 is FYNNEI. V lost 3 bases, J lost 3 bases, and 10 bases lay in between. The CDR3 nucleotides read TGTGCCAGCAGTGAGGGACTTTTTACAGATACGCAGTATTTT. It encodes CASSEGLFTDTQYF.

J is TRBJ2-1 and V is TRBV5-6; unclear D gene. This CDR3 is built from 15 residues. V was cut by 1 base and J by 8 bases, with 16 bases left in between. Germline V lookup: CDR1 SGHDT, CDR2 YYEEEE. The DNA for the CDR3 is TGTGCCAGCAGCTTGATGTTGTCCGGTGTTGATGAGCAGTTCTTC. This codes for CASSLMLSGVDEQFF. Complete variable domain (other parts from reference TRBV5-6 and TRBJ2-1): DAGVTQSPTHLIKTRGQQVTLRCSPKSGHDTVSWYQQALGQGPQFIFQYYEEEERQRGNFPDRFSGHQFPNYSSELNVNALLLGDSALYLCASSLMLSGVDEQFFGPGTRLTVL.

The rearrangement links TRBV9 to TRBJ2-1, with D possibly being TRBD2 (7 bases). CDR1 is SGDLS, CDR2 YYNGEE, per germline. Trimming cost V 2 bases and J 6 bases, with 15 bases left between them. CDR3 length equals 15 residues. The CDR3 sequence is CASSVEGGILNEQFF. In DNA form, the CDR3 reads TGTGCCAGCAGCGTCGAGGGGGGGATACTCAATGAGCAGTTCTTC.

The V gene is TRBV4-1, the J gene TRBJ1-5, with TRBD1 matching over 9 bases. CDR1 MGHRA and CDR2 YSYEKL come from the germline V gene. V shed 4 bases, J shed 4 bases, and the junction held 5 bases outside the gene matches. The CDR3 is 15 amino acids. CDR3 loop: CASSPPGQGNQPQHF. The CDR3 coding sequence is TGCGCCAGCAGCCCGCCGGGACAGGGAAATCAGCCCCAGCATTTT.

This chain joins TRBV5-5 and TRBJ1-5, with D possibly TRBD1 on 6 matching bases. Germline loops: CDR1 SGHKS, CDR2 YYEKEE (reference sequence). V was clipped by 4 bases and J by 9 bases, with 23 bases between them. This CDR3 contains 16 residues. The chain's CDR3 is CASSPETGFGGLPQHF. The CDR3 coding sequence is TGTGCCAGCAGCCCGGAAACAGGGTTCGGGGGGTTGCCCCAGCATTTT. Complete variable domain (other parts from reference TRBV5-5 and TRBJ1-5): DAGVTQSPTHLIKTRGQQVTLRCSPISGHKSVSWYQQVLGQGPQFIFQYYEKEERGRGNFPDRFSARQFPNYSSELNVNALLLGDSALYLCASSPETGFGGLPQHFGDGTRLSIL.

V gene TRBV6-2 or TRBV6-3 combines with J gene TRBJ2-3; 7 bases are a match to TRBD2. Germline V gene sequence: CDR1 MNHEY, CDR2 SVGEGT. V lost 5 bases to trimming and J lost 1 base; unmatched junction nucleotides: 9. There are 16 residues in the CDR3. As DNA, the CDR3 is TGTGCCAGCAGTCCAGTAGGGGAGGGTGGCACAGATACGCAGTATTTT. Protein product: CASSPVGEGGTDTQYF.